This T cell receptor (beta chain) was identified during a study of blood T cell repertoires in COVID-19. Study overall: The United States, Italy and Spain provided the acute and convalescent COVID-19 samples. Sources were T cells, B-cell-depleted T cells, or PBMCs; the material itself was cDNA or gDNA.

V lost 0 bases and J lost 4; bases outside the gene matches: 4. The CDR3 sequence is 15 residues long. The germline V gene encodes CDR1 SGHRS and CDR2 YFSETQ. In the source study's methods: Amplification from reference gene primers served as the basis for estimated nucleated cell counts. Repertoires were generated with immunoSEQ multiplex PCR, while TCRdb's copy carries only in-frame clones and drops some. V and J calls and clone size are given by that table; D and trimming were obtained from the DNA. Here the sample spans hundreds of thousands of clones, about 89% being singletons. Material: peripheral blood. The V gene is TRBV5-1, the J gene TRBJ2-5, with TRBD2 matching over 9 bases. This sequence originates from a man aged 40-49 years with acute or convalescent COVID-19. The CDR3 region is CASSLGLAGTETQYF. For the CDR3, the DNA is TGCGCCAGCAGCTTGGGGCTAGCGGGGACAGAGACCCAGTACTTC.